The rows below give T cell receptor beta chains drawn from one sample of a study of beta chain features in type 1 diabetes. Only in-frame clones appear in the TCRdb table, and some are missing; sequencing was by immunoSEQ multiplex PCR. The sample records fewer than 200,000 clones, roughly an eighth being singletons. The sample was central memory CD4+ T cells from blood. These TCRs come from a woman between 18 and 30 years old in good health. Each CDR3 is given with its conserved first and last residue. Each record gives: clone size, V gene, D gene, J gene, CDR3 DNA, CDR3 protein. The D gene is left open where the match is weak. The size entry is marked missing in some rows and otherwise reads once, few, many or a size class.

-,TRBV6-5,TRBD1,TRBJ2-5,TGTGCCAGCAGCCCCGGACAGGGGAGGGGAAAGACCCAGTACTTC,CASSPGQGRGKTQYF
-,TRBV28,-,TRBJ2-6,TGTGCCAGCACCCTCTCTGGGGCCAACGTCCTGACTTTC,CASTLSGANVLTF
few,TRBV19,-,TRBJ2-7,TGTGCCAGTAGTATTGGGGGCGGGAGAATCTCCTACGAGCAGTACTTC,CASSIGGGRISYEQYF
-,TRBV7-6,-,TRBJ2-2,TGTGCCAGCAGACTTAGTTCCGGGTACACCGGGGAGCTGTTTTTT,CASRLSSGYTGELFF
few,TRBV29-1,TRBD2,TRBJ2-1,TGCAGCGTCCTGTTGACTAGCTTCGAGCAGTTCTTC,CSVLLTSFEQFF
-,TRBV6-5,-,TRBJ2-2,TGTGCCAGCAACCTAGCGCTCGCGAACACCGGGGAGCTGTTTTTT,CASNLALANTGELFF
-,TRBV18,TRBD1,TRBJ1-1,TGTGCCAGCTCGCCCACAGGGGATTGGGCTGAAGCTTTCTTT,CASSPTGDWAEAFF
-,TRBV6-5,TRBD2,TRBJ2-3,TGTGCCAGCAGTTACTCTGGACTAGCAACGCAGTATTTT,CASSYSGLATQYF
few,TRBV30,-,TRBJ1-2,TGTGCCTGGAGTACCGGGCCACAGGGATATGGCTACACCTTC,CAWSTGPQGYGYTF
-,TRBV7-9,-,TRBJ2-5,TGTGCCAGCAGCTTTTCAGGACTCTGGGAGACCCAGTACTTC,CASSFSGLWETQYF
-,TRBV5-1,TRBD1,TRBJ2-7,TGCGCCAGCAGTCTCGACAGGGTGGGGGCCGAGCAGTACTTC,CASSLDRVGAEQYF
few,TRBV7-9,-,TRBJ2-3,TGTGCCAGCAGCTTGAGGGCGGATACGCAGTATTTT,CASSLRADTQYF
many,TRBV7-3,TRBD2,TRBJ2-1,TGTGCCAGCAGCCAGACCGCCGGACTAGTGGATGAGCAGTTCTTC,CASSQTAGLVDEQFF
-,TRBV28,-,TRBJ2-6,TGTGCCAGCAGGTCAAGGGGAGGCCCTGGGGCCAACGTCCTGACTTTC,CASRSRGGPGANVLTF
-,TRBV4-3,-,TRBJ2-3,TGCGCCAGCAGCCAAGCCCTGGGGCTCACAGATACGCAGTATTTT,CASSQALGLTDTQYF
few,TRBV7-2,TRBD1,TRBJ2-3,TGTGCCAGCAGCCATAGTGGGACAGGGGCTAGCACAGATACGCAGTATTTT,CASSHSGTGASTDTQYF
once,TRBV6-4,TRBD1,TRBJ2-2,TGTGCCAGCAGTAAGGGACAGGCGTCCACCGGGGAGCTGTTTTTT,CASSKGQASTGELFF
-,TRBV28,-,TRBJ1-1,TGTGCCAGCACTTTACACTCGCGACAGGCCCCTGAAGCTTTCTTT,CASTLHSRQAPEAFF
few,TRBV6-1,-,TRBJ2-2,TGTGCCAGCAGGCCCCCGGGGGCGAACACCGGGGAGCTGTTTTTT,CASRPPGANTGELFF
few,TRBV15,TRBD1,TRBJ1-4,TGTGCCACCAGCACCCGGGACAGGGGAACAAGTTCAGAAAAACTGTTTTTT,CATSTRDRGTSSEKLFF
few,TRBV7-2,TRBD1,TRBJ2-1,TGTGCCAGCAGCTTAGGGACAGGGCTCAATGAGCAGTTCTTC,CASSLGTGLNEQFF
few,TRBV27,-,TRBJ1-1,TGTGCCAGCAGTCTACACGGGGGACGGGTGAACACTGAAGCTTTCTTT,CASSLHGGRVNTEAFF
-,TRBV5-1,-,TRBJ1-2,TGCGCCAGCAGCTTGGGGCAGCCCGTGGAGGGCTACACCTTC,CASSLGQPVEGYTF
-,TRBV4-2,-,TRBJ2-5,TGTGCCAGCAGCCAAGACACCGGGGTTAGGGAGACCCAGTACTTC,CASSQDTGVRETQYF
-,TRBV6-6,TRBD1,TRBJ2-7,TGTGCCAGCACCCCCCGACAGGGGGGCTCCTACGAGCAGTACTTC,CASTPRQGGSYEQYF
-,TRBV5-1,TRBD1,TRBJ2-5,TGCGCCAGCAGCCCCGACAGGGTCCAAGAGACCCAGTACTTC,CASSPDRVQETQYF
-,TRBV7-2,-,TRBJ2-5,TGTGCCAGCAGCTTAGATTCGGGACATGGTCAAGAGACCCAGTACTTC,CASSLDSGHGQETQYF
-,TRBV19,TRBD2,TRBJ2-5,TGTGCCAGTAGGAAGACTAGCGGGGAGACCCAGTACTTC,CASRKTSGETQYF
-,TRBV5-5,TRBD1,TRBJ1-1,TGTGCCAGCAGCCCAGAACCCGGGACAGGGAACACTGAAGCTTTCTTT,CASSPEPGTGNTEAFF
few,TRBV28,-,TRBJ2-3,TGTGCCGTCACCCCCGGGACTAGCACAGATACGCAGTATTTT,CAVTPGTSTDTQYF
-,TRBV19,-,TRBJ2-5,TGTGCCAGTAGTTCACAGGTCCAAGAGACCCAGTACTTC,CASSSQVQETQYF
-,TRBV28,TRBD2,TRBJ2-5,TGTGCCAGCAGTTTACGTGGCGGGGGGGGCACCCAGTACTTC,CASSLRGGGGTQYF
few,TRBV28,TRBD1,TRBJ2-4,TGTGCCAGCAGTTCCGCCCTAGGACAGGGGACTTTAGCCAAAAACATTCAGTACTTC,CASSSALGQGTLAKNIQYF
few,TRBV18,-,TRBJ1-1,TGTGCCAGCTCACCAAGACAGGCGATTAACACTGAAGCTTTCTTT,CASSPRQAINTEAFF
-,TRBV28,TRBD2,TRBJ2-7,TGTGCCAGCAGTTTAAGCGGGAGGAGATACGAGCAGTACTTC,CASSLSGRRYEQYF
-,TRBV27,-,TRBJ2-7,TGTGCCAGCAGTTTAGGTTGGGCAGGGGACCACGAGCAGTACTTC,CASSLGWAGDHEQYF
-,TRBV7-2,-,TRBJ2-1,TGTGCCAGCAGCTTAGGGTCCCGGGACAATGAGCAGTTCTTC,CASSLGSRDNEQFF
-,TRBV29-1,-,TRBJ2-5,TGCAGCGTTGGCGCCTCCCAAGAGACCCAGTACTTC,CSVGASQETQYF
-,TRBV5-1,TRBD1,TRBJ2-1,TGCGCCAGCAGCCCGGACAGGTCGGGCAATGAGCAGTTCTTC,CASSPDRSGNEQFF
-,TRBV14,TRBD1,TRBJ2-5,TGTGCCAGCAGCCGCTCAGGGGGCCAAGAGACCCAGTACTTC,CASSRSGGQETQYF
-,TRBV6-5,-,TRBJ2-4,TGTGCCAGCAGTTACTCTCAGGGGCCTCAGTACTTC,CASSYSQGPQYF
few,TRBV30,TRBD2,TRBJ2-3,TGTGCCTGGATGAGTAGCGGGAGGGCCACAGATACGCAGTATTTT,CAWMSSGRATDTQYF
-,TRBV27,TRBD2,TRBJ2-3,TGTGCCAGCTCGCCTAGGTCGGGGAGGGAAGTTCACGATACGCAGTATTTT,CASSPRSGREVHDTQYF
few,TRBV6-1,-,TRBJ2-5,TGTGCCAGCAGTGAAGGGGCAGCCCAAGAGACCCAGTACTTC,CASSEGAAQETQYF
-,TRBV4-1,TRBD1,TRBJ2-3,TGCGCCAGCAGCCCAGGACAGGGGCCCTGGACAGATACGCAGTATTTT,CASSPGQGPWTDTQYF
few,TRBV28,TRBD2,TRBJ2-7,TGTGCCAGCAGTTTAATCGGGAGGGCTGAGGAGCAGTACTTC,CASSLIGRAEEQYF
few,TRBV7-9,-,TRBJ1-4,TGTGCCAGCAGCTTCCTCCTTCAGGCCGATTTACCCGATAGACTGTTTTTT,CASSFLLQADLPDRLFF
few,TRBV6-1,TRBD1,TRBJ1-1,TGTGCCAGCAGTACAGGGGAAGGCACTGAAGCTTTCTTT,CASSTGEGTEAFF
few,TRBV30,TRBD2,TRBJ2-1,TGTGCCTGGAGTGGCCCGGGGACTAGCGGGAGGGCGGGTGAGCAGTTCTTC,CAWSGPGTSGRAGEQFF
once,TRBV7-8,-,TRBJ2-7,TGTGCCAGCAGCTTAGGGGGGGGCAGTTACTACGAGCAGTACTTC,CASSLGGGSYYEQYF
-,TRBV7-6,-,TRBJ1-1,TGTGCCAGCAGCTTGGGGGCGAACACTGAAGCTTTCTTT,CASSLGANTEAFF
few,TRBV29-1,-,TRBJ1-1,TGCAGCGCCGGAAGTTATGGGCCTGAAGCTTTCTTT,CSAGSYGPEAFF
many,TRBV28,TRBD1,TRBJ1-5,TGTGCCAGCAGGACAGGGGGCACCGGTCAGCCCCAGCATTTT,CASRTGGTGQPQHF
few,TRBV27,-,TRBJ2-1,TGTGCCAGCAGATTACAACCTAGGGGCTACAATGAGCAGTTCTTC,CASRLQPRGYNEQFF
few,TRBV5-1,TRBD1,TRBJ1-1,TGCGCCAGCAGACGACAGGGCGAAGCTTTCTTT,CASRRQGEAFF
-,TRBV9,TRBD2,TRBJ2-3,TGTGCCAGCAGCGTGTCCCCGGCGGGGACTAGCCAGAAAGATACGCAGTATTTT,CASSVSPAGTSQKDTQYF
few,TRBV29-1,TRBD1,TRBJ1-1,TGCAGCGTTGAGAGACAGGGTAGAGCTTTCTTT,CSVERQGRAFF
-,TRBV30,-,TRBJ2-2,TGTGCCTGGAGTGAACAAGGAGGCGGGGAGCTGTTTTTT,CAWSEQGGGELFF
-,TRBV30,-,TRBJ2-7,TGTGCCTGGGGCTGGGGGGTCGAGCAGTACTTC,CAWGWGVEQYF